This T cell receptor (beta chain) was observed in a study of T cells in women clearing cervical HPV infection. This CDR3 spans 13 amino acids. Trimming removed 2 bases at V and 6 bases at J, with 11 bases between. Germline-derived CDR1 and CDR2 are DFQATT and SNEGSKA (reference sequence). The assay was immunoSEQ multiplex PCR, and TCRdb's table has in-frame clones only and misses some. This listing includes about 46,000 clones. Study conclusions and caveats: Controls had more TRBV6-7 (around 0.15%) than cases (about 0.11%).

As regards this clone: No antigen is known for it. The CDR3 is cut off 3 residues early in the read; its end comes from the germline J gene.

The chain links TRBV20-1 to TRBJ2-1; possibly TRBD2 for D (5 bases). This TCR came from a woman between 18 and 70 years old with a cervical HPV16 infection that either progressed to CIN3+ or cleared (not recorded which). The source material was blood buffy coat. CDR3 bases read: TGCAGTGCTAGACCCCCACTAGGCAATGAG. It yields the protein CSARPPLGNE. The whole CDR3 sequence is CSARPPLGNEQFF.